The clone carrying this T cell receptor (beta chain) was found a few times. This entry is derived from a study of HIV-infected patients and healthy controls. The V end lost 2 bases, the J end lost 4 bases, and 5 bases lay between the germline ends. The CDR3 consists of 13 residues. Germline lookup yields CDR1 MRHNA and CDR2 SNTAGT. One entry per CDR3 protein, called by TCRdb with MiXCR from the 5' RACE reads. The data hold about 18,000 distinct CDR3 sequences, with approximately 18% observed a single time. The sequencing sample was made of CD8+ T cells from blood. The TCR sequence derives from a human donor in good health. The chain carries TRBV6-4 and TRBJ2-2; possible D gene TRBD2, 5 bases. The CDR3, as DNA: TGTGCCAGCAGTGACGGGAGCACCGGGGAGCTGTTTTTT. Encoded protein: CASSDGSTGELFF.